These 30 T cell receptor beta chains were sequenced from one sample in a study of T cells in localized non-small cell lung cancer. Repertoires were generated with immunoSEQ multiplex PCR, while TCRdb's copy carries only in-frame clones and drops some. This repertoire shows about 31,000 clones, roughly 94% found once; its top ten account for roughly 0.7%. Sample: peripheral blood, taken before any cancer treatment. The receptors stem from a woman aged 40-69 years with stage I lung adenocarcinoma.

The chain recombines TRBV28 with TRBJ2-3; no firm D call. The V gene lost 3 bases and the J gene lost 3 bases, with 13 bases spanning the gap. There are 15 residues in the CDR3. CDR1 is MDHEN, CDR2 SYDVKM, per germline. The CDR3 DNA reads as TGTGCCAGCAGTTTTTCCCCCGGACGGACAGATACGCAGTATTTT. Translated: CASSFSPGRTDTQYF. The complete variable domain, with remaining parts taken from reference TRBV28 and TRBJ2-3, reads DVKVTQSSRYLVKRTGEKVFLECVQDMDHENMFWYRQDPGLGLRLIYFSYDVKMKEKGDIPEGYSVSREKKERFSLILESASTNQTSMYLCASSFSPGRTDTQYFGPGTRLTVL.

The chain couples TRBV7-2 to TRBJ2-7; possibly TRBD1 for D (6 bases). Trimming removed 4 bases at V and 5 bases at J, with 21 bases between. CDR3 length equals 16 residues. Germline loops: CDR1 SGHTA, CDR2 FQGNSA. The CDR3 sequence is CASSSKFRIGGHEQYF. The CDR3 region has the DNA TGTGCCAGCAGCTCAAAATTCAGGATTGGGGGCCACGAGCAGTACTTC.

The CDR3 nucleotides read TGTGCCAGCAGCCTCAGGGATGCTCCGAACACTGAAGCTTTCTTT. Its protein is CASSLRDAPNTEAFF. The chain combines TRBV7-8 with TRBJ1-1, with D maybe TRBD1 (5 bases). Germline loops: CDR1 SGHVS, CDR2 FQNEAQ. Trimming cost V 5 bases and J 1 base, with 14 bases left between them. The CDR3 sequence is 15 residues long.

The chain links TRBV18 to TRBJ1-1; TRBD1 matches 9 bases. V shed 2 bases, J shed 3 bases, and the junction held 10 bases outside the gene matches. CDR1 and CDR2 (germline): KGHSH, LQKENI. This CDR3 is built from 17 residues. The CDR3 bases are TGTGCCAGCTCACCAAGGACAGGGGCCCCGGAGGACACTGAAGCTTTCTTT. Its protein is CASSPRTGAPEDTEAFF.

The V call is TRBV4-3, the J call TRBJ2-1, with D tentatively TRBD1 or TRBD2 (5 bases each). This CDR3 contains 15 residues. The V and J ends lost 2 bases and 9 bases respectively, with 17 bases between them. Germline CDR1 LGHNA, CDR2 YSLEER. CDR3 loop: CASSQILRGAGEQFF. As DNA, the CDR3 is TGCGCCAGCAGCCAAATCCTAAGAGGGGCCGGTGAGCAGTTCTTC.

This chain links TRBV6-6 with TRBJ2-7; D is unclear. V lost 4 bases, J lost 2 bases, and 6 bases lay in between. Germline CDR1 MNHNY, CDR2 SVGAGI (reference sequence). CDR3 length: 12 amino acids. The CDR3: CASSSTTYEQYF. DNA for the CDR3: TGTGCCAGCAGTTCCACAACCTACGAGCAGTACTTC.

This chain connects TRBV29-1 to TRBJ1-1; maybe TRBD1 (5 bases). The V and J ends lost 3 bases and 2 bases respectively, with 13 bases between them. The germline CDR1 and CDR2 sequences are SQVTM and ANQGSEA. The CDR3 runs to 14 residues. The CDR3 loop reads CSVDGHVLNTEAFF. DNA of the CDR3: TGCAGCGTTGACGGACACGTTCTAAACACTGAAGCTTTCTTT.

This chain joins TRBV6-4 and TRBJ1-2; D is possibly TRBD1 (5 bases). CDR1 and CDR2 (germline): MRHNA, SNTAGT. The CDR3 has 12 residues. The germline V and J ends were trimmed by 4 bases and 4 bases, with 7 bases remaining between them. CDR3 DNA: TGTGCCAGCAGTGGTAGGGGCTATGGCTACACCTTC. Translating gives CASSGRGYGYTF.

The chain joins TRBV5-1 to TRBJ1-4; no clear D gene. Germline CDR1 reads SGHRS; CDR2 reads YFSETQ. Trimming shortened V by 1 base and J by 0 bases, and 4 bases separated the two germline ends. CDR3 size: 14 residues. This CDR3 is CASSLRATNEKLFF. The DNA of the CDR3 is TGCGCCAGCAGCTTGCGCGCAACTAATGAAAAACTGTTTTTT.

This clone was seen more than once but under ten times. The CDR3 bases are TGTGCCAGCAAGGCAGGGGTGGACGAGCAGTACTTC. Its protein is CASKAGVDEQYF. The chain recombines TRBV6-1 with TRBJ2-7, with D perhaps TRBD1 (6 bases). Germline V gives CDR1 MNHNS, CDR2 SASEGT. CDR3 size: 12 residues. Trimming removed 7 bases from V and 5 bases from J, with 12 bases in between.

CDR3 loop: CASSSRQGTGELFF. In DNA form, the CDR3 reads TGTGCCAGCAGCTCCCGGCAGGGCACCGGGGAGCTGTTTTTT. The J gene is TRBJ2-2, the V gene TRBV7-9; possibly TRBD1 for D (5 bases). Germline CDR1 reads SEHNR; CDR2 reads FQNEAQ (reference sequence). Trimming removed 4 bases at V and 4 bases at J, with 10 bases between. The CDR3 runs 14 residues.

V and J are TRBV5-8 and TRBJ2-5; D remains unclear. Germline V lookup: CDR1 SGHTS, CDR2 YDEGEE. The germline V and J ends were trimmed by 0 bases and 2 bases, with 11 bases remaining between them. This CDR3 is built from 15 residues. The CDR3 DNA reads TGTGCCAGCAGCTTGGCTACAGCCTATCAAGAGACCCAGTACTTC. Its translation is CASSLATAYQETQYF. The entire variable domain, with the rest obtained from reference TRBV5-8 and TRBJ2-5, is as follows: EAGVTQSPTHLIKTRGQQATLRCSPISGHTSVYWYQQALGLGLQFLLWYDEGEERNRGNFPPRFSGRQFPNYSSELNVNALELEDSALYLCASSLATAYQETQYFGPGTRLLVL.

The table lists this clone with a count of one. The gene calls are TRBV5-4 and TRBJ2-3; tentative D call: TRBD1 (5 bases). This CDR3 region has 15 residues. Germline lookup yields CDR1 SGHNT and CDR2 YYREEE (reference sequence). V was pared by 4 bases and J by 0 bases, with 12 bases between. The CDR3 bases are TGTGCCAGCAGCACCAAGGCAGGGAGCACAGATACGCAGTATTTT. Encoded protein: CASSTKAGSTDTQYF.

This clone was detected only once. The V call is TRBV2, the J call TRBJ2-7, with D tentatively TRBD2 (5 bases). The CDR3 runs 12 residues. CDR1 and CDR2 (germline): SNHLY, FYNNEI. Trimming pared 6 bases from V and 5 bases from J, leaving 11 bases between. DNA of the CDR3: TGTGCCAGCAGGAGGGAACGCCACGAGCAGTACTTC. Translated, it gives CASRRERHEQYF.

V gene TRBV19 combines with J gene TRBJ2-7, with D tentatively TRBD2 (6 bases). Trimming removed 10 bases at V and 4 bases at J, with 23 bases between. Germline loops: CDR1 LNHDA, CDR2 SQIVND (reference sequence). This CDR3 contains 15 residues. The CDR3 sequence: CATRGWRSAGYEQYF. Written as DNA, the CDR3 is TGTGCCACCCGAGGTTGGAGGTCCGCGGGGTACGAGCAGTACTTC.

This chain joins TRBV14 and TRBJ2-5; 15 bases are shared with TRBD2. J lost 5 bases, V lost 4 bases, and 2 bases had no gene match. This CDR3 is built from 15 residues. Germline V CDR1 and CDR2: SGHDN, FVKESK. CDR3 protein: CASSPGLAGGETQYF. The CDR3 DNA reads TGTGCCAGCAGCCCGGGACTAGCGGGGGGTGAGACCCAGTACTTC. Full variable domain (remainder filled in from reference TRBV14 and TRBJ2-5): EAGVTQFPSHSVIEKGQTVTLRCDPISGHDNLYWYRRVMGKEIKFLLHFVKESKQDESGMPNNRFLAERTGGTYSTLKVQPAELEDSGVYFCASSPGLAGGETQYFGPGTRLLVL.

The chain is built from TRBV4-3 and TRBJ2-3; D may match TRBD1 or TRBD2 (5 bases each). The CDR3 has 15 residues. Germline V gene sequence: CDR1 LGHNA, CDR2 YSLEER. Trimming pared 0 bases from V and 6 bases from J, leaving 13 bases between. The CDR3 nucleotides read TGCGCCAGCAGCCAAGATAGATCGGGGCGGGATACGCAGTATTTT. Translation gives CASSQDRSGRDTQYF.

Here the CDR3 reads CASSHSPGTNTEAFF. CDR3 nucleotides: TGCGCCAGCAGCCACTCCCCGGGAACAAACACTGAAGCTTTCTTT. This chain links TRBV4-1 with TRBJ1-1; no clear D gene. V dropped 3 bases and J dropped 2 bases, with 13 bases sitting between them. CDR1 is MGHRA and CDR2 is YSYEKL in the germline V gene. This CDR3 comprises 15 residues.

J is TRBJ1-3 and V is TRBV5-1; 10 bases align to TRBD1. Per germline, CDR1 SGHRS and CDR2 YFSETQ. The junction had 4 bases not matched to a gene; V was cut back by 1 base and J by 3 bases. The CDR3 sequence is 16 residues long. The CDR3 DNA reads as TGCGCCAGCAGCTTGTCCGGGACAGGGGTTGGAAACACCATATATTTT. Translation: CASSLSGTGVGNTIYF.

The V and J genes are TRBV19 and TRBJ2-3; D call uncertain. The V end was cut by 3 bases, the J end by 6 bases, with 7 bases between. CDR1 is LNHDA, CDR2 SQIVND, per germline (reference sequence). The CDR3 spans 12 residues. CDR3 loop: CASSMGSDTQYF. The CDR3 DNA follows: TGTGCCAGTAGTATGGGATCGGATACGCAGTATTTT. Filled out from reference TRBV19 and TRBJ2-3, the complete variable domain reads DGGITQSPKYLFRKEGQNVTLSCEQNLNHDAMYWYRQDPGQGLRLIYYSQIVNDFQKGDIAEGYSVSREKKESFPLTVTSAQKNPTAFYLCASSMGSDTQYFGPGTRLTVL.

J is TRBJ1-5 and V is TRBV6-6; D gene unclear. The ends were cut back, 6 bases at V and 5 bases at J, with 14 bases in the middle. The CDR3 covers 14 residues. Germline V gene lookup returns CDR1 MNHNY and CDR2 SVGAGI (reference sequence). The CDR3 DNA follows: TGTGCCAGCAGACCCCCGGACGGTTATCAGCCCCAGCATTTT. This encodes CASRPPDGYQPQHF.

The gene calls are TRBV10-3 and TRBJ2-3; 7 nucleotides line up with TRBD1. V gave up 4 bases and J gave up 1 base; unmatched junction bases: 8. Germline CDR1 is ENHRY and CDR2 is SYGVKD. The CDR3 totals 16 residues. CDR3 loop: CAISARQGSGTDTQYF. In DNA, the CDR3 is TGTGCCATCAGTGCTCGACAGGGTTCGGGCACAGATACGCAGTATTTT.

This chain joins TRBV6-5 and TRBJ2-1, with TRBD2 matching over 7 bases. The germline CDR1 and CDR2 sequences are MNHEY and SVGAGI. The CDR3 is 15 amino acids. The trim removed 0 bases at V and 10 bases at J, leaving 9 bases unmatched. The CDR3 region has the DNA TGTGCCAGCAGTTACTCGGTTAGCGGGTCCAGGGAGCAGTTCTTC. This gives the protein CASSYSVSGSREQFF.

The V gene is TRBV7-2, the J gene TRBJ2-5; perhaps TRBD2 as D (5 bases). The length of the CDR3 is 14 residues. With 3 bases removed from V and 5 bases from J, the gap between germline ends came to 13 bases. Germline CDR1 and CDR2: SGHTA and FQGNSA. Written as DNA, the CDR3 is TGTGCCAGCAGCTTTGTAACTAGTGGGGAGACCCAGTACTTC. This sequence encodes CASSFVTSGETQYF.

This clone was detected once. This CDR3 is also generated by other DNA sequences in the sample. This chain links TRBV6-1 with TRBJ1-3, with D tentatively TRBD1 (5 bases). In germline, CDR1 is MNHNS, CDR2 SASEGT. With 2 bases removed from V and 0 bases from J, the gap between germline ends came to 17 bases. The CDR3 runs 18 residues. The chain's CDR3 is CASSEPGREKGSGNTIYF. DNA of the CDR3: TGTGCCAGCAGTGAACCGGGACGGGAAAAGGGCTCTGGAAACACCATATATTTT.

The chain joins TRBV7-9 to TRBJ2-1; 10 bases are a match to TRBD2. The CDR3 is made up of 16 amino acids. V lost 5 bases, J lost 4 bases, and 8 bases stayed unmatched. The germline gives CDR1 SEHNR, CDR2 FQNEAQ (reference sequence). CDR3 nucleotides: TGTGCCAGCAGCCTCTGGCTAGCGGGGGAGTACAATGAGCAGTTCTTC. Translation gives CASSLWLAGEYNEQFF.

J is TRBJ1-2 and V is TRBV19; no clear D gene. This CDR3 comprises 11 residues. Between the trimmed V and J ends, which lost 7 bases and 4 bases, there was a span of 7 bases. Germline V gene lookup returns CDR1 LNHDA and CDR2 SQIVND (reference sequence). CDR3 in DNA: TGTGCCAGTATGGTCTCCTATGGCTACACCTTC. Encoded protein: CASMVSYGYTF.

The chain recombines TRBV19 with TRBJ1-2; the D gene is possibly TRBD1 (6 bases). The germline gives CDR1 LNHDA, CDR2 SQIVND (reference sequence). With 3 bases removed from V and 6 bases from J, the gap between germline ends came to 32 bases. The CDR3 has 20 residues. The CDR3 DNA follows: TGTGCCAGTAGTATCGGGACCCTAACAGGGAGTGTACCCCCCCCCAATGGCTACACCTTC. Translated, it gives CASSIGTLTGSVPPPNGYTF.

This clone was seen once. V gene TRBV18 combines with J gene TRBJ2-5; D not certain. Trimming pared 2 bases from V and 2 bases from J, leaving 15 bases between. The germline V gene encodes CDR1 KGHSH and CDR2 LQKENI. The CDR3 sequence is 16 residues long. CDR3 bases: TGTGCCAGCTCACCAAGTACGCCGGGCCTACAAGAGACCCAGTACTTC. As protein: CASSPSTPGLQETQYF.

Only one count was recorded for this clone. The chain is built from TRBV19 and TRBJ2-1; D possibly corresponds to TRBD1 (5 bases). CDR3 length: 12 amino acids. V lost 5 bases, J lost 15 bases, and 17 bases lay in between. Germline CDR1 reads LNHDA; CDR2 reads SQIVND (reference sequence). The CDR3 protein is CASSLPGPALFF. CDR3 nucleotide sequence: TGTGCCAGTAGTCTCCCAGGGCCGGCTCTGTTCTTC.